Listed below are T cell receptor beta chains from one sample, sequenced in a study of blood T cells in healthy people across ages. TCRdb reprocessed the 5' RACE reads via MiXCR and lists one record per CDR3 protein. The data show over a million distinct CDR3 sequences, around 27% seen once. The same sample was also studied in work on T cells of mothers and their children.

The sequenced material came from blood. These receptors originate from a girl aged 2 to 10 in good health. CDR3s include the opening cysteine and the closing phenylalanine or tryptophan. Each record gives: J gene, clone size, D gene, V gene, CDR3 protein, CDR3 DNA. The D gene is left open where the match is weak. Size is stated for part of the rows, as once, few or many counts, or as a class when the clone is expanded.

J gene: TRBJ2-1
clone size: NA
D gene: NA
V gene: TRBV13
CDR3 protein: CASSFVAGLDNEQFF
CDR3 DNA: TGTGCCAGCAGCTTTGTGGCGGGGCTGGACAATGAGCAGTTCTTC

J gene: TRBJ2-3
clone size: NA
D gene: NA
V gene: TRBV29-1
CDR3 protein: CSAADSGF
CDR3 DNA: TGCAGCGCCGCGGACAGTGGGTTT

J gene: TRBJ2-2
clone size: NA
D gene: TRBD2
V gene: TRBV27
CDR3 protein: CASSSLAGNTGELFF
CDR3 DNA: TGTGCCAGCAGTTCACTAGCGGGAAACACCGGGGAGCTGTTTTTT

J gene: TRBJ2-1
clone size: few
D gene: TRBD2
V gene: TRBV12-5
CDR3 protein: CASGLDGIKTSGVSAYDEQFF
CDR3 DNA: TGTGCTAGTGGTTTGGACGGGATTAAGACTAGCGGGGTGTCCGCCTACGATGAGCAGTTCTTC

J gene: TRBJ2-7
clone size: NA
D gene: TRBD1
V gene: TRBV5-1
CDR3 protein: CASSKQGEASYEQYF
CDR3 DNA: TGCGCCAGCAGCAAACAGGGGGAGGCTTCCTACGAGCAGTACTTC

J gene: TRBJ2-5
clone size: few
D gene: TRBD1
V gene: TRBV5-6
CDR3 protein: CASRRQGAEETQYF
CDR3 DNA: TGTGCCAGCAGGAGACAGGGGGCAGAAGAGACCCAGTACTTC

J gene: TRBJ1-6
clone size: few
D gene: NA
V gene: TRBV7-2
CDR3 protein: CASSLGLVNSPLHF
CDR3 DNA: TGTGCCAGCAGCTTAGGACTGGTGAATTCACCCCTCCACTTT

J gene: TRBJ2-1
clone size: few
D gene: TRBD1
V gene: TRBV6-4
CDR3 protein: CASSDSPGQGSDEQFF
CDR3 DNA: TGTGCCAGCAGTGACTCTCCGGGACAGGGTAGCGATGAGCAGTTCTTC

J gene: TRBJ2-7
clone size: NA
D gene: NA
V gene: TRBV20-1
CDR3 protein: CSALLSGSSYEQYF
CDR3 DNA: TGCAGTGCCTTGCTCTCGGGGTCCTCCTACGAGCAGTACTTC

J gene: TRBJ2-4
clone size: NA
D gene: NA
V gene: TRBV4-3
CDR3 protein: CASSQVQGGKNIQYF
CDR3 DNA: TGCGCCAGCAGCCAAGTTCAGGGTGGCAAAAACATTCAGTACTTC

J gene: TRBJ2-5
clone size: NA
D gene: NA
V gene: TRBV12-3/TRBV12-4
CDR3 protein: CASSFLVADQETQYF
CDR3 DNA: TGTGCCAGCAGTTTTCTCGTAGCGGACCAAGAGACCCAGTACTTC

J gene: TRBJ2-7
clone size: few
D gene: NA
V gene: TRBV9
CDR3 protein: CASSVASGGLPGEQYF
CDR3 DNA: TGTGCCAGCAGCGTAGCTTCCGGGGGATTGCCTGGCGAGCAGTACTTC

J gene: TRBJ1-4
clone size: NA
D gene: NA
V gene: TRBV7-2
CDR3 protein: CASSGGGGRVKLFF
CDR3 DNA: TGTGCCAGCAGCGGCGGCGGGGGGCGGGTAAAACTGTTTTTT

J gene: TRBJ2-1
clone size: NA
D gene: NA
V gene: TRBV9
CDR3 protein: CASSVGGAHNEQFF
CDR3 DNA: TGTGCCAGCAGCGTTGGGGGCGCTCACAATGAGCAGTTCTTC

J gene: TRBJ2-2
clone size: NA
D gene: NA
V gene: TRBV7-2
CDR3 protein: CASSLTGGLNTGELFF
CDR3 DNA: TGTGCCAGCAGCCTTACCGGGGGCCTAAACACCGGGGAGCTGTTTTTT

J gene: TRBJ2-7
clone size: few
D gene: NA
V gene: TRBV6-5
CDR3 protein: CASSSVEGLWQYF
CDR3 DNA: TGTGCCAGCAGTTCGGTTGAGGGTCTGTGGCAGTACTTC

J gene: TRBJ2-1
clone size: NA
D gene: NA
V gene: TRBV7-9
CDR3 protein: CASGLLVDEQFF
CDR3 DNA: TGTGCCAGCGGCTTATTAGTGGATGAGCAGTTCTTC

J gene: TRBJ1-4
clone size: NA
D gene: TRBD1
V gene: TRBV2
CDR3 protein: CASSMDRRDEKLFF
CDR3 DNA: TGTGCCAGCAGTATGGACAGGAGGGATGAAAAACTGTTTTTT

J gene: TRBJ1-4
clone size: NA
D gene: NA
V gene: TRBV27
CDR3 protein: CASGPIILIKKGAEKLFF
CDR3 DNA: TGTGCCAGCGGCCCCATAATTTTGATCAAAAAAGGGGCAGAAAAACTGTTTTTT

J gene: TRBJ2-7
clone size: NA
D gene: TRBD1
V gene: TRBV6-2/TRBV6-3
CDR3 protein: CASSYSPTDRQGPYEQYF
CDR3 DNA: TGTGCCAGCAGTTACTCCCCCACGGACAGGCAGGGTCCCTACGAGCAGTACTTC

J gene: TRBJ2-7
clone size: NA
D gene: TRBD1
V gene: TRBV6-2/TRBV6-3
CDR3 protein: CASSDRGRIYEQYF
CDR3 DNA: TGTGCCAGCAGCGACAGGGGGCGCATCTACGAGCAGTACTTC

J gene: TRBJ1-6
clone size: NA
D gene: NA
V gene: TRBV6-1
CDR3 protein: CASRKYGWGDSPLHF
CDR3 DNA: TGTGCCAGCAGAAAGTACGGCTGGGGGGATTCACCCCTCCACTTT

J gene: TRBJ2-1
clone size: few
D gene: NA
V gene: TRBV14
CDR3 protein: CASSQSLYNEQFF
CDR3 DNA: TGTGCCAGCAGCCAAAGCCTGTACAATGAGCAGTTCTTC

J gene: TRBJ1-1
clone size: NA
D gene: NA
V gene: TRBV6-6
CDR3 protein: CASSYGTTGSPQAFF
CDR3 DNA: TGTGCCAGCAGTTACGGAACGACAGGCTCACCCCAAGCTTTCTTT